A selection of T cell receptor beta chains follows, all from one sample in a study of shared clonotypes between healthy human individuals. The protocol was immunoSEQ multiplex PCR, while the TCRdb copy is restricted to in-frame clones and leaves out a portion. The profile shows 400,000 to 500,000 clones, 76% of them singletons. Input material: PBMCs. The receptors derive from a woman aged 35 to 49 in good health. Some clones in this sample may be carry-over from other donors' samples. Each CDR3 is given with its conserved first and last residue. The D gene is left open where the match is weak. Clone size is shown for a subset of rows, as once, few, many or a class of expanded clone.

V	size	J	D	CDR3	DNA
TRBV6-4	NA	TRBJ2-3	NA	CASRQGPHTQYF	TGTGCCAGCAGACAGGGACCTCATACGCAGTATTTT
TRBV7-9	once	TRBJ1-1	NA	CASSNQGKNTEAFF	TGTGCCAGCAGCAATCAGGGGAAGAACACTGAAGCTTTCTTT
TRBV25-1	NA	TRBJ2-1	TRBD2	CASSFSSGEGSYNEQFF	TGTGCCAGCAGTTTCTCTAGCGGGGAGGGCTCCTACAATGAGCAGTTCTTC
TRBV6-5	few	TRBJ2-7	NA	CASSYSNPPYEQYF	TGTGCCAGCAGTTACTCGAACCCCCCCTACGAGCAGTACTTC
TRBV6-1	NA	TRBJ1-2	NA	CASSEGGYGYTF	TGTGCCAGCAGTGAAGGAGGCTATGGCTACACCTTC
TRBV6-5	few	TRBJ2-5	NA	CASSYQETQYF	TGTGCCAGTAGCTACCAAGAGACCCAGTACTTC
TRBV6-6	NA	TRBJ2-2	NA	CASSPTHQNTGELFF	TGTGCCAGCAGTCCCACACACCAGAACACCGGGGAGCTGTTTTTT
TRBV30	many	TRBJ2-5	TRBD2	CAWRARGAGLQETQYF	TGTGCCTGGAGGGCCCGTGGGGCGGGACTACAAGAGACCCAGTACTTC
TRBV20-1	NA	TRBJ2-1	NA	CSARSYNEQFF	TGCAGTGCTAGATCGTACAATGAGCAGTTCTTC
TRBV7-8	NA	TRBJ1-1	TRBD1	CASSHSGTGSDTEAFF	TGTGCCAGCAGCCACTCTGGGACAGGGAGCGACACTGAAGCTTTCTTT
TRBV30	once	TRBJ1-5	NA	CAWSHAVGQPQHF	TGTGCCTGGAGTCATGCGGTGGGGCAGCCCCAGCATTTT
TRBV7-2	few	TRBJ2-7	NA	CASSTTGISSYEQYF	TGTGCCAGCAGCACTACCGGGATTAGCTCCTACGAGCAGTACTTC
TRBV27	NA	TRBJ2-7	NA	CASSFDPLEFEQYF	TGTGCCAGCAGTTTTGACCCCCTGGAGTTCGAGCAGTACTTC
TRBV5-5	NA	TRBJ2-7	TRBD2	CASSPREGSYEQYF	TGTGCCAGCAGCCCCCGGGAGGGCTCCTACGAGCAGTACTTC
TRBV10-2	NA	TRBJ2-5	NA	CASGAKEAGTQYF	TGCGCCAGCGGGGCGAAGGAGGCTGGGACCCAGTACTTC
TRBV5-1	NA	TRBJ2-4	TRBD2	CASSPSTSGTGGAENIQYF	TGCGCCAGCAGCCCCTCGACTAGCGGCACAGGAGGGGCCGAAAACATTCAGTACTTC
TRBV5-4	NA	TRBJ2-3	TRBD1	CASFRTGSTDTQYF	TGTGCCAGCTTCCGGACAGGGAGCACAGATACGCAGTATTTT
TRBV27	NA	TRBJ2-5	TRBD2	CASSLLAGVETQYF	TGTGCCAGCAGTTTACTAGCGGGAGTAGAGACCCAGTACTTC
TRBV28	NA	TRBJ1-2	NA	CASSTPSLSYGYTF	TGTGCCAGCAGCACACCGAGTCTGTCCTATGGCTACACCTTC
TRBV5-1	few	TRBJ1-6	NA	CASGEGFHNSPLHF	TGCGCCAGCGGGGAAGGTTTCCATAATTCACCCCTCCACTTT
TRBV7-9	many	TRBJ1-2	NA	CASSSLKENYGYTF	TGTGCCAGCAGCAGCCTCAAGGAAAACTATGGCTACACCTTC
TRBV29-1	NA	TRBJ1-2	NA	CSVGGNYGYTF	TGCAGCGTTGGGGGAAACTATGGCTACACCTTC
TRBV7-2	NA	TRBJ2-7	NA	CASSLHLAYEQYF	TGTGCCAGCAGCTTACATTTGGCTTACGAGCAGTACTTC
TRBV11-3	many	TRBJ1-1	NA	CASSLGRGNTEAFF	TGTGCCAGCAGCTTAGGTCGAGGGAACACTGAAGCTTTCTTT
TRBV28	NA	TRBJ2-1	TRBD2	CASSPEKRGEQFF	TGTGCCAGCAGCCCAGAGAAGCGGGGTGAGCAGTTCTTC
TRBV7-3	once	TRBJ2-2	TRBD2	CASSPQGGLAGSTGELFF	TGTGCCAGCAGCCCCCAGGGAGGTCTAGCGGGAAGCACCGGGGAGCTGTTTTTT
TRBV5-6	NA	TRBJ1-2	TRBD1	CASSWGTVSNYGYTF	TGTGCCAGCAGCTGGGGGACAGTCTCTAACTATGGCTACACCTTC
TRBV15	NA	TRBJ2-3	NA	CATSRDNRASTDTQYF	TGTGCCACCAGCAGAGACAACCGTGCTAGCACAGATACGCAGTATTTT
TRBV19	NA	TRBJ2-5	TRBD1	CASSMGQGAQGWETQYF	TGTGCCAGTAGTATGGGACAGGGGGCGCAGGGTTGGGAGACCCAGTACTTC
TRBV10-2	NA	TRBJ1-4	NA	CASRTGATNEKLFF	TGCGCCAGCAGGACCGGTGCAACTAATGAAAAACTGTTTTTT
TRBV6-5	NA	TRBJ1-2	TRBD1	CASSSRQGNPNGYTF	TGTGCCAGCAGTAGTAGACAGGGTAATCCCAATGGCTACACCTTC
TRBV9	NA	TRBJ1-2	NA	CASNRQETGYTF	TGTGCCAGCAATCGACAGGAGACTGGCTACACCTTC
TRBV7-2	NA	TRBJ2-7	TRBD2	CASSIRSGRSEQYF	TGTGCCAGCAGCATAAGGAGCGGGAGGAGTGAGCAGTACTTC
TRBV19	few	TRBJ2-1	TRBD1	CASSKGQGNNEQFF	TGTGCCAGTAGTAAGGGACAGGGGAACAATGAGCAGTTCTTC
TRBV5-4	once	TRBJ1-2	TRBD1	CASRSGTAPNYGYTF	TGTGCCAGCAGATCCGGGACAGCCCCTAACTATGGCTACACCTTC
TRBV7-8	many	TRBJ2-5	TRBD2	CASSTGGQQETQYF	TGTGCCAGCAGCACGGGAGGCCAACAAGAGACCCAGTACTTC
TRBV11-2	NA	TRBJ2-2	NA	CASSRPPGQSRSNTGELFF	TGTGCCAGCAGCCGCCCCCCGGGACAAAGCCGGTCGAACACCGGGGAGCTGTTTTTT
TRBV28	NA	TRBJ1-1	TRBD1	CASSYVQGAFF	TGTGCCAGCAGTTATGTACAGGGGGCTTTCTTT
TRBV18	NA	TRBJ1-4	NA	CASSYSGFNEKLFF	TGTGCCAGCTCGTACTCGGGATTTAATGAAAAACTGTTTTTT
TRBV7-9	NA	TRBJ2-5	NA	CASSLGGSSAQYF	TGTGCCAGCAGCTTAGGGGGATCCTCGGCCCAGTACTTC
TRBV6-5	NA	TRBJ2-1	TRBD2	CATGTSVYNEQFF	TGTGCCACCGGGACTAGCGTCTACAATGAGCAGTTCTTC
TRBV6-4	NA	TRBJ2-1	TRBD2	CASSLAAYNEQFF	TGTGCCAGCAGTCTAGCGGCCTACAACGAGCAGTTCTTC
TRBV7-6	NA	TRBJ2-1	TRBD1	CASSLMGQTFNEQFF	TGTGCCAGCAGCTTAATGGGACAGACTTTCAATGAGCAGTTCTTC
TRBV18	NA	TRBJ1-5	TRBD1	CASSPSGGAYNQPQHF	TGTGCCAGCTCACCCTCAGGGGGGGCCTACAATCAGCCCCAGCATTTT
TRBV19	NA	TRBJ1-1	TRBD1	CASKQGPREAFF	TGTGCCAGTAAACAGGGGCCCCGGGAAGCTTTCTTT
TRBV6-4	NA	TRBJ1-2	NA	CASSRRGVSVGYTF	TGTGCCAGCAGTAGGAGGGGGGTTTCCGTTGGCTACACCTTC